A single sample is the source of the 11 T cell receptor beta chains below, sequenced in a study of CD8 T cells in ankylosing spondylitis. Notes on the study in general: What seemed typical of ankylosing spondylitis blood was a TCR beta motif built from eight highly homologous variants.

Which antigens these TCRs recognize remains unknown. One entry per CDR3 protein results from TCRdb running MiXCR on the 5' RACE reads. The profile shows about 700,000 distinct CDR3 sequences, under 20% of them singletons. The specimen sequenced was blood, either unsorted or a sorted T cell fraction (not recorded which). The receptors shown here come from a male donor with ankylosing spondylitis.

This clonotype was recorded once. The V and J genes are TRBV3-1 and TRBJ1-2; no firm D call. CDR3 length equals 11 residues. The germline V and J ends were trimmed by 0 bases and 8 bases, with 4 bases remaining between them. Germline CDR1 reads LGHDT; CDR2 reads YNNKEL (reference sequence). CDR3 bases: TGTGCCAGCAGCCAAGAACACGGCTACACCTTC. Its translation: CASSQEHGYTF.

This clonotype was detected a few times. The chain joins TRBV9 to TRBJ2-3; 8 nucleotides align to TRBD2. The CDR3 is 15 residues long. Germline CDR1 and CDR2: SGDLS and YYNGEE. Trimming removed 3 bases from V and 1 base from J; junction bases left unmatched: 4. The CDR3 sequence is CASSAGGSGTDTQYF. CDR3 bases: TGTGCCAGCAGCGCGGGGGGGTCGGGCACAGATACGCAGTATTTT.

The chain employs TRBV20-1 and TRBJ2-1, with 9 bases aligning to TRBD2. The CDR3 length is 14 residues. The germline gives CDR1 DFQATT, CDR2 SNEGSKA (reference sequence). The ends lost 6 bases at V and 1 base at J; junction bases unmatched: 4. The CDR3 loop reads CSARTSVSYNEQFF. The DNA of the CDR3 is TGCAGTGCGAGGACTAGCGTTTCCTACAATGAGCAGTTCTTC.

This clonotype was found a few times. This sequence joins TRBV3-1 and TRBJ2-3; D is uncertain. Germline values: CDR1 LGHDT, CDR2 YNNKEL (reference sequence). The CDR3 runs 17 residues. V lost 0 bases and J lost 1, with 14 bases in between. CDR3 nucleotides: TGTGCCAGCAGCCAAGATCCTTTCAGCGCGGGCACAGATACGCAGTATTTT. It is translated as CASSQDPFSAGTDTQYF.

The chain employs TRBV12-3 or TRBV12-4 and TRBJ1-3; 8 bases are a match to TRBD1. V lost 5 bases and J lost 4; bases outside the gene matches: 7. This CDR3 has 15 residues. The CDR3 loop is CASSSYRDRGNTIYF. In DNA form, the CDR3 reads TGTGCCAGCAGTAGTTACCGGGACAGGGGAAACACCATATATTTT.

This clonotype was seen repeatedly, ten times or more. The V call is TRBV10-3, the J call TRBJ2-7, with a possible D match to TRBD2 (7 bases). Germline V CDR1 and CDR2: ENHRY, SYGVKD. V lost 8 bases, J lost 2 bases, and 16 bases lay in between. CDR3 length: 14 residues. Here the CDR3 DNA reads TGTGCCATCGGGTCTAGGGAGGGGGCCTACGAGCAGTACTTC. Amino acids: CAIGSREGAYEQYF.

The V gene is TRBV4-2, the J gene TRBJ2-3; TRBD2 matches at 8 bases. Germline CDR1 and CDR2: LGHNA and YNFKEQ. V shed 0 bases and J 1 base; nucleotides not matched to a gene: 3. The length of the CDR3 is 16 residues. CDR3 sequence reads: CASSQEPGLGTDTQYF. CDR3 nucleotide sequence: TGTGCCAGCAGCCAAGAACCGGGACTAGGCACAGATACGCAGTATTTT.

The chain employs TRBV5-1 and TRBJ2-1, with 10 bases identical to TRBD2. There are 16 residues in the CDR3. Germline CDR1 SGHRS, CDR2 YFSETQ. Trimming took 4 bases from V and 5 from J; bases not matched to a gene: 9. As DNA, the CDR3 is TGCGCCAGCAGCCGGTTAAGCGGGAGGGCCCACAATGAGCAGTTCTTC. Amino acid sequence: CASSRLSGRAHNEQFF.

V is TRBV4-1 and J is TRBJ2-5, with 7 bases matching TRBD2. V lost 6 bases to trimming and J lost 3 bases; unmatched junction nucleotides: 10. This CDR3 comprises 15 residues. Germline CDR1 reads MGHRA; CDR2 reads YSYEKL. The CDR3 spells CASRGGGSGEETQYF. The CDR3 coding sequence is TGCGCCAGCAGGGGCGGGGGTAGCGGTGAAGAGACCCAGTACTTC.

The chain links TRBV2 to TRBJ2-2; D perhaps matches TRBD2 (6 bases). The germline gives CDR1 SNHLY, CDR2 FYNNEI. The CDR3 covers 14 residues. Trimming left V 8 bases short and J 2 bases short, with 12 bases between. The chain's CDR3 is CASGGTINTGELFF. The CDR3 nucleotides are TGTGCCAGCGGGGGGACGATAAACACCGGGGAGCTGTTTTTT.

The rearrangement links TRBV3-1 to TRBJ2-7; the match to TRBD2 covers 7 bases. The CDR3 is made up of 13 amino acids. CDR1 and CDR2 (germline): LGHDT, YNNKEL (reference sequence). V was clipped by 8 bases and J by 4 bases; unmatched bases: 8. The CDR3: CASGGLSPYEQYF. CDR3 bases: TGTGCCAGCGGGGGACTATCCCCTTACGAGCAGTACTTC.